This T cell receptor beta chain was profiled in a study of cytomegalovirus exposure and HLA in healthy donors. Using immunoSEQ multiplex PCR, the repertoire was profiled, and TCRdb retains in-frame clones only, with some absent. The sample lists 200,000 to 250,000 clones; around four fifths were seen once. Separate from the roughly 700-subject first cohort was the approximately 130-subject validation cohort, to which the donors belonged. This CDR3 is built from 17 residues. The V gene's germline CDR1 is SGHVS and CDR2 FQNEAQ. V trimming: 5 bases; J trimming: 5 bases; junction bases outside the gene matches: 15. As regards this clone: Its target is not known.

The study, taken as a whole, reports: Subsequent analysis showed first-cohort TCR clusters tending to co-occur in 95 to 150 validation repertoires. In vitro assays verified that a few CMV-associated chains recognized CMV antigens specifically.

This chain joins TRBV7-8 and TRBJ1-1, with 9 bases identical to TRBD1. Sequencing input: PBMCs. The receptor's source is a woman aged 18-30 years in good health and CMV-seronegative. The DNA for the CDR3 is TGTGCCAGCAGCCAAGTTGGGGACAGGGCCCCGGGGACTGAAGCTTTCTTT. Protein: CASSQVGDRAPGTEAFF.